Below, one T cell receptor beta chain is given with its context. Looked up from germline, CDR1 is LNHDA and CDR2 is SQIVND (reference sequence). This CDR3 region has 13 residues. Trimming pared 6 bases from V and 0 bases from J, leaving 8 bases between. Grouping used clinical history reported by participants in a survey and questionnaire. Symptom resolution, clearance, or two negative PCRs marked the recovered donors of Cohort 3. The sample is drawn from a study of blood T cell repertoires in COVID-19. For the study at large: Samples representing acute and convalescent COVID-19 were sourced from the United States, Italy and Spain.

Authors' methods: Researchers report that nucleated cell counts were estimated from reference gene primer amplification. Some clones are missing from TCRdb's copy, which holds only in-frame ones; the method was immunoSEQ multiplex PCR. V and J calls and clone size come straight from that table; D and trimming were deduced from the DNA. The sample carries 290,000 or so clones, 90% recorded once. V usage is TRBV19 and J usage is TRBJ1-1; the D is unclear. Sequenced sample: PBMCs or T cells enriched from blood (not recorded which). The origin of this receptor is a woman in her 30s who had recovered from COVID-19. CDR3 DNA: TGTGCCAGTAGCCGGAGTCTGAACACTGAAGCTTTCTTT. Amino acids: CASSRSLNTEAFF.